Listed below are T cell receptor beta chains from one sample, sequenced in a study of blood T cell repertoires in COVID-19. Some clones are missing from TCRdb's copy, which holds only in-frame ones; the method was immunoSEQ multiplex PCR. Here the sample spans approximately 290,000 clones, roughly 91% being singletons. Source material: peripheral blood. The receptors come from a young woman with COVID-19, enrolled during active disease. CDR3s include the opening cysteine and the closing phenylalanine or tryptophan. The D gene is left open where the match is weak. Clone sizes are given selectively: once, few, many, or a class where the clone is expanded.

V	size	length	D	J	CDR3	DNA
TRBV3-1/TRBV3-2	NA	14	TRBD1	TRBJ2-7	CASSHQTGGYEQYF	TGTGCCAGCAGCCACCAGACAGGGGGCTACGAGCAGTACTTC
TRBV7-2	NA	14	TRBD2	TRBJ2-3	CASSQTSVGDTQYF	TGTGCCAGCAGCCAGACTAGCGTCGGAGATACGCAGTATTTT
TRBV29-1	NA	14	TRBD2	TRBJ2-1	CSVERGSSYNEQFF	TGCAGCGTTGAGCGGGGGAGCTCCTACAATGAGCAGTTCTTC
TRBV23-1	NA	16	TRBD1	TRBJ1-5	CASSQSGTGSNQPQHF	TGCGCCAGCAGTCAATCAGGGACAGGGTCCAATCAGCCCCAGCATTTT
TRBV24-1	NA	15	NA	TRBJ1-4	CATSGSGTLSEKLFF	TGTGCCACCAGTGGTTCAGGAACCCTCTCCGAAAAACTGTTTTTT
TRBV21-1	NA	14	NA	TRBJ2-7	CASSGQRRFYEQYF	TGTGCCAGCAGCGGCCAGCGGAGATTCTACGAGCAGTACTTC
TRBV27	few	15	TRBD1	TRBJ2-2	CASSHGTGGTGELFF	TGTGCCAGCAGTCATGGGACAGGTGGAACCGGGGAGCTGTTTTTT
TRBV4-1	once	14	NA	TRBJ1-2	CASSQRARPYGYTF	TGCGCCAGCAGCCAGCGGGCTCGCCCTTATGGCTACACCTTC
TRBV19	NA	17	TRBD2	TRBJ2-5	CASSKAGGPGWSETQYF	TGTGCCAGTAGTAAGGCGGGGGGGCCGGGGTGGTCAGAGACCCAGTACTTC
TRBV29-1	NA	15	TRBD2	TRBJ2-5	CSVEGGGALGETQYF	TGCAGCGTTGAAGGCGGGGGGGCCTTGGGAGAGACCCAGTACTTC
TRBV4-1	NA	15	NA	TRBJ1-2	CASSQVVGEIYGYTF	TGCGCCAGCAGCCAAGTTGTCGGTGAAATCTATGGCTACACCTTC
TRBV5-1	NA	14	NA	TRBJ1-1	CASSLPTVNTEAFF	TGCGCCAGCAGCTTACCGACAGTGAACACTGAAGCTTTCTTT
TRBV19	NA	16	NA	TRBJ2-2	CASSIWGPPNTGELFF	TGTGCCAGTAGTATCTGGGGCCCTCCGAACACCGGGGAGCTGTTTTTT
TRBV18	NA	13	NA	TRBJ1-1	CASSGQMNTEAFF	TGTGCCAGCTCAGGACAGATGAACACTGAAGCTTTCTTT
TRBV2	NA	13	NA	TRBJ1-1	CASSAQGNTEAFF	TGTGCCAGCAGTGCGCAGGGTAACACTGAAGCTTTCTTT
TRBV11-2	NA	15	NA	TRBJ1-5	CASSHGQRPNQPQHF	TGTGCCAGCAGCCATGGACAGCGACCTAATCAGCCCCAGCATTTT
TRBV7-2	NA	12	NA	TRBJ1-2	CASSGENYGYTF	TGTGCCAGCAGCGGGGAGAACTATGGCTACACCTTC
TRBV7-9	NA	17	TRBD1	TRBJ1-2	CASSSPLGTGPSYGYTF	TGTGCCAGCAGCTCACCCCTGGGGACAGGGCCTAGCTATGGCTACACCTTC
TRBV24-1	NA	14	TRBD1	TRBJ2-7	CATSRTGGFYEQYF	TGTGCCACATCCAGGACAGGCGGATTTTACGAGCAGTACTTC
TRBV3-1/TRBV3-2	NA	15	TRBD1	TRBJ1-2	CASSRGLGQAYGYTF	TGTGCCAGCAGCCGAGGCCTGGGACAGGCCTATGGCTACACCTTC
TRBV5-5	NA	15	NA	TRBJ1-5	CASSSDSLFNQPQHF	TGTGCCAGCAGTTCGGACAGCCTCTTCAATCAGCCCCAGCATTTT
TRBV11-2	once	12	NA	TRBJ1-4	CASRGIGEKLFF	TGTGCCAGCCGGGGGATAGGGGAAAAACTGTTTTTT
TRBV3-1/TRBV3-2	NA	16	NA	TRBJ1-6	CASSQSPSKRESPLHF	TGTGCCAGCAGCCAATCCCCCTCTAAGAGGGAATCACCCCTCCACTTT
TRBV23-1	NA	18	NA	TRBJ2-5	CASSQNPRRGRDQETQYF	TGCGCCAGCAGTCAAAACCCACGGAGGGGGAGGGACCAAGAGACCCAGTACTTC
TRBV12-5	NA	12	NA	TRBJ1-3	CASSGVGNTIYF	TGTGCTAGTTCGGGGGTGGGAAACACCATATATTTT
TRBV15	NA	16	TRBD2	TRBJ2-7	CATSRLLGLAGEEQYF	TGTGCCACCAGCAGACTCCTCGGACTAGCGGGGGAAGAGCAGTACTTC
TRBV7-9	NA	13	NA	TRBJ1-1	CASSLRGNTEAFF	TGTGCCAGCAGCCTCCGGGGGAACACTGAAGCTTTCTTT
TRBV5-8	NA	15	NA	TRBJ1-6	CASRLQGQYNSPLHF	TGTGCCAGCAGGTTACAGGGCCAATATAATTCACCCCTCCACTTT
TRBV6-5	NA	13	TRBD1	TRBJ1-4	CASGQVINEKLFF	TGTGCCAGCGGACAGGTTATTAATGAAAAACTGTTTTTT
TRBV6-5	NA	15	TRBD1	TRBJ1-6	CASRTGQGVRSPLHF	TGTGCCAGCAGAACAGGACAGGGTGTTCGGTCACCCCTCCACTTT
TRBV5-1	NA	16	NA	TRBJ1-6	CASSLEHYLYNSPLHF	TGCGCCAGCAGCTTGGAACACTACCTTTATAATTCACCCCTCCACTTT
TRBV25-1	NA	14	TRBD1	TRBJ1-4	CASSEGQGGEKLFF	TGTGCCAGCAGTGAGGGGCAGGGGGGTGAAAAACTGTTTTTT
TRBV18	NA	12	NA	TRBJ1-4	CASSRQNEKLFF	TGTGCCAGCTCACGGCAGAATGAAAAACTGTTTTTT
TRBV19	NA	13	NA	TRBJ2-3	CASSIHRLDTQYF	TGTGCCAGTAGCATTCACAGGCTAGATACGCAGTATTTT
TRBV6-5	NA	13	NA	TRBJ2-7	CASRTHRVNEQYF	TGTGCCAGCAGAACTCACAGGGTAAACGAGCAGTACTTC
TRBV27	once	13	NA	TRBJ1-5	CASSGGGGQPQHF	TGTGCCAGTTCAGGAGGGGGGGGCCAGCCCCAGCATTTT
TRBV18	NA	12	TRBD1	TRBJ1-2	CASRQGAYGYTF	TGTGCCAGCCGACAGGGGGCCTATGGCTACACCTTC
TRBV5-1	once	15	NA	TRBJ2-5	CASSPRPTGWETQYF	TGCGCCAGCAGCCCGCGCCCCACAGGGTGGGAGACCCAGTACTTC
TRBV4-1	NA	15	TRBD1	TRBJ1-5	CASSQDRGRGQPQHF	TGCGCCAGCAGCCAGGACAGGGGGCGAGGTCAGCCCCAGCATTTT
TRBV20-1	few	11	NA	TRBJ2-7	CSTLQGSEQYF	TGCAGCACATTACAGGGTTCCGAGCAGTACTTC
TRBV27	NA	15	TRBD1	TRBJ1-6	CASSLSPGGYSPLHF	TGTGCCAGCAGTTTATCCCCAGGGGGCTATTCACCCCTCCACTTT
TRBV11-2	NA	17	TRBD2	TRBJ2-1	CASSLRLSGGAHNEQFF	TGTGCCAGCAGCTTACGACTTAGCGGGGGGGCTCACAATGAGCAGTTCTTC
TRBV2	NA	17	TRBD2	TRBJ2-5	CASRQRGPLPLQETQYF	TGTGCCAGCAGACAGCGGGGGCCCCTCCCCCTTCAAGAGACCCAGTACTTC
TRBV19	NA	18	TRBD1	TRBJ1-5	CASSIYPRGQGNNQPQHF	TGTGCCAGTAGTATCTACCCAAGGGGACAGGGAAACAATCAGCCCCAGCATTTT
TRBV7-8	few	14	TRBD2	TRBJ2-3	CASTYAGGTDTQYF	TGTGCCAGCACCTACGCGGGGGGCACAGATACGCAGTATTTT
TRBV29-1	NA	12	NA	TRBJ1-3	CSVSDGGNTIYF	TGCAGCGTTTCCGATGGCGGAAACACCATATATTTT
TRBV27	once	15	TRBD1	TRBJ2-5	CASSQGQGEQETQYF	TGTGCCAGCAGCCAGGGTCAGGGGGAGCAAGAGACCCAGTACTTC
TRBV7-6	NA	14	NA	TRBJ1-1	CASSPRGGETEAFF	TGTGCCAGCAGCCCCCGCGGGGGAGAAACTGAAGCTTTCTTT
TRBV6-5	NA	15	NA	TRBJ1-5	CASSYYRGSNQPQHF	TGTGCCAGCAGTTACTACCGTGGCAGCAATCAGCCCCAGCATTTT
TRBV6-6	once	16	NA	TRBJ2-7	CASSYSTQGMSYEQYF	TGTGCCAGCAGTTACTCGACGCAGGGGATGAGTTACGAGCAGTACTTC